The 25 T cell receptor beta chains below come from one sample, sequenced in a study of blood T cells in healthy people across ages. Combining a sample-barcoded 5' primer with a J-beta primer mix, a second PCR ran for 7 to 11 cycles. TCRdb used MiXCR to reprocess the 5' RACE reads, holding one entry per CDR3 protein. The profile shows 700,000 to 950,000 distinct CDR3 sequences, roughly 41% of them singletons. Sequencing was done on a sample of blood. These receptors originate from a woman aged 60 to 75 in good health.

This clonotype has only a few counts. J is TRBJ2-4 and V is TRBV18, with D maybe TRBD1 (6 bases). The CDR3 consists of 17 residues. The germline CDR1 and CDR2 sequences are KGHSH and LQKENI. Trimming removed 1 base from V and 0 bases from J, with 13 bases in between. In DNA form, the CDR3 reads TGTGCCAGCTCACCACTGTCAGGGGTTCTAGCCAAAAACATTCAGTACTTC. Residues: CASSPLSGVLAKNIQYF. The full variable domain, completed using reference TRBV18 and TRBJ2-4, is NAGVMQNPRHLVRRRGQEARLRCSPMKGHSHVYWYRQLPEEGLKFMVYLQKENIIDESGMPKERFSAEFPKEGPSILRIQQVVRGDSAAYFCASSPLSGVLAKNIQYFGAGTRLSVL.

The rearrangement joins TRBV20-1 to TRBJ2-1; 11 nucleotides agree with TRBD2. The V gene's germline CDR1 is DFQATT and CDR2 SNEGSKA (reference sequence). The CDR3 consists of 16 residues. V was clipped by 1 base and J by 5 bases; unmatched bases: 7. CDR3 in DNA: TGCAGTGCTAGAGCCCCTAGCGGGGGGAGCCACAATGAGCAGTTCTTC. It is translated as CSARAPSGGSHNEQFF.

V gene TRBV7-9 combines with J gene TRBJ2-7; 7 nucleotides line up with TRBD1. Germline V gives CDR1 SEHNR, CDR2 FQNEAQ (reference sequence). The V segment lost 4 bases and the J segment 5 bases; nucleotides outside the gene matches: 11. The CDR3 is 15 residues long. Here the CDR3 reads CASSSGTVIANEQYF. In nucleotides, the CDR3 is TGTGCCAGCAGCTCAGGGACAGTTATTGCCAACGAGCAGTACTTC. The full variable domain, its missing parts supplied by reference TRBV7-9 and TRBJ2-7, is DTGVSQNPRHKITKRGQNVTFRCDPISEHNRLYWYRQTLGQGPEFLTYFQNEAQLEKSRLLSDRFSAERPKGSFSTLEIQRTEQGDSAMYLCASSSGTVIANEQYFGPGTRLTVT.

This clonotype was found a few times. The V call is TRBV12-3 or TRBV12-4, the J call TRBJ2-7; D unresolved. CDR3 length equals 12 residues. The V and J ends lost 2 bases and 3 bases respectively, with 5 bases between them. The chain's CDR3 is CASSLMSYEQYF. CDR3 DNA sequence: TGTGCCAGCAGTTTAATGAGCTACGAGCAGTACTTC.

The CDR3 nucleotides read TGTGCCAGCAAACTGCACAACGGAAGAGTAGAGGAGACCCAGTACTTC. This sequence encodes CASKLHNGRVEETQYF. The chain is built from TRBV12-3 or TRBV12-4 and TRBJ2-5; D uncertain. Trimming took 7 bases from V and 5 from J, leaving 23 bases between them. The CDR3 contains 16 residues.

The V and J genes are TRBV20-1 and TRBJ2-1; 8 positions match TRBD2. There are 15 residues in the CDR3. V dropped 4 bases and J dropped 5; count of bases not matched to a gene: 10. Per germline, CDR1 DFQATT and CDR2 SNEGSKA (reference sequence). CDR3 residues: CSATGFGREHNEQFF. The CDR3 bases are TGCAGTGCTACCGGTTTCGGGAGGGAACACAATGAGCAGTTCTTC.

A few counts support this clonotype. The rearrangement joins TRBV7-9 to TRBJ1-5; TRBD1 agrees at 7 bases. The junction had 11 bases not matched to a gene; V was cut back by 2 bases and J by 10 bases. The CDR3 runs 15 residues. Germline loops: CDR1 SEHNR, CDR2 FQNEAQ (reference sequence). In DNA form, the CDR3 reads TGTGCCAGCAGCTTAAACGGACAGGCCGGCGGTCCCCAGCATTTT. This translates into CASSLNGQAGGPQHF.

This clonotype was picked up a small number of times. The genes are TRBV3-1 and TRBJ2-3, with 10 bases lining up with TRBD2. The length of the CDR3 is 16 residues. Losses at the gene ends were 4 bases for V and 4 bases for J; bases not matched to a gene: 8. Germline V gene sequence: CDR1 LGHDT, CDR2 YNNKEL (reference sequence). The CDR3 nucleotides are TGTGCCAGCAGCCCCCAGGCCAGCGGGAGGGCAGATACGCAGTATTTT. Amino acids: CASSPQASGRADTQYF.

The gene calls are TRBV4-3 and TRBJ1-2; 9 bases are a match to TRBD1. The V segment lost 0 bases and the J segment 5 bases; nucleotides outside the gene matches: 4. The CDR3 covers 15 residues. The V gene's germline CDR1 is LGHNA and CDR2 YSLEER. This chain's CDR3 is CASSQELQGAYGYTF. The CDR3 nucleotides are TGCGCCAGCAGCCAAGAGTTACAGGGGGCTTATGGCTACACCTTC.

This chain uses TRBV9 with TRBJ2-2, with a tentative D call TRBD1 (5 bases). V lost 2 bases and J 0 bases, leaving 8 bases between the germline ends. CDR1 and CDR2 (germline): SGDLS, YYNGEE. This CDR3 has 15 residues. This CDR3 is CASSVAGSNTGELFF. CDR3 bases: TGTGCCAGCAGCGTGGCAGGGTCGAACACCGGGGAGCTGTTTTTT.

This clonotype has only a few counts. This chain links TRBV7-9 with TRBJ2-1, with 11 bases lining up with TRBD2. V lost 1 base, J lost 9 bases, and 8 bases stayed unmatched. The germline CDR1 and CDR2 sequences are SEHNR and FQNEAQ (reference sequence). The CDR3 is made up of 16 amino acids. CDR3 nucleotides: TGTGCCAGCAGCTTAGGGTCACTAGCGGGAGTTGGTGAGCAGTTCTTC. The encoded protein is CASSLGSLAGVGEQFF.

J is TRBJ2-7 and V is TRBV4-3, with a tentative D call TRBD2 (6 bases). Germline V gives CDR1 LGHNA, CDR2 YSLEER. The CDR3 spans 17 residues. With 0 bases removed from V and 2 bases from J, the gap between germline ends came to 17 bases. In DNA form, the CDR3 reads TGCGCCAGCAGCCAAGATTTGGGACGAGCGGGTCCCTACGAGCAGTACTTC. As protein: CASSQDLGRAGPYEQYF.

The rearrangement joins TRBV12-3 or TRBV12-4 to TRBJ2-7; D gene ambiguous. This CDR3 is built from 12 residues. V gave up 6 bases and J gave up 6 bases, with 12 bases separating them. This chain's CDR3 is CASRAEPFEQYF. The CDR3 DNA reads as TGTGCCAGCAGGGCTGAGCCATTCGAGCAGTACTTC.

The chain joins TRBV4-2 to TRBJ2-3; 8 bases are a match to TRBD2. The CDR3 contains 16 residues. V lost 0 bases to trimming and J lost 1 base; unmatched junction nucleotides: 3. Per germline, CDR1 LGHNA and CDR2 YNFKEQ. CDR3 loop: CASSQELADRTDTQYF. The CDR3 DNA follows: TGTGCCAGCAGCCAAGAACTAGCGGACCGCACAGATACGCAGTATTTT.

On this clonotype itself: With a much larger clone just one base away, this may be a read error. The CDR3 here is CASSFRLADNEQYF. Here the CDR3 DNA reads TGCGCCAGCAGCTTTCGACTAGCCGACAATGAGCAGTACTTC. The V call is TRBV4-3, the J call TRBJ2-5; 7 bases match TRBD2. The V and J ends lost 5 bases and 11 bases, in that order; junction bases with no gene match: 14. Germline loops: CDR1 LGHNA, CDR2 YSLEER. The CDR3 contains 14 residues.

In DNA, the CDR3 is TGTGCCAGCAGCGTAGAGGCGAGGGTTATCACTAGGGCCAACGTCCTGACTTTC. Translation: CASSVEARVITRANVLTF. The chain uses TRBV9 and TRBJ2-6; tentatively, D is TRBD2 (5 bases). Trimming shortened V by 0 bases and J by 5 bases, and 18 bases separated the two germline ends. Germline V gene sequence: CDR1 SGDLS, CDR2 YYNGEE. The CDR3 extends over 18 amino acids. Drawing the rest from reference TRBV9 and TRBJ2-6, the complete variable domain is DSGVTQTPKHLITATGQRVTLRCSPRSGDLSVYWYQQSLDQGLQFLIQYYNGEERAKGNILERFSAQQFPDLHSELNLSSLELGDSALYFCASSVEARVITRANVLTFGAGSRLTVL.

This clonotype was observed a few times. V usage is TRBV25-1 and J usage is TRBJ1-2; TRBD1 is a possible D gene (5 bases). The germline V gene has CDR1 MGHDK and CDR2 SYGVNS. The V gene lost 5 bases and the J gene lost 0 bases, with 19 bases spanning the gap. There are 17 residues in the CDR3. CDR3 residues: CASSSVGPFAPNYGYTF. The CDR3 DNA follows: TGTGCCAGCAGTTCGGTGGGGCCCTTTGCTCCTAACTATGGCTACACCTTC.

The chain carries TRBV7-9 and TRBJ1-2; D gene uncertain. In germline, CDR1 is SEHNR, CDR2 FQNEAQ (reference sequence). V shed 2 bases and J shed 1 base, with 8 bases lying between them. The length of the CDR3 is 14 residues. Written as DNA, the CDR3 is TGTGCCAGCAGCTTATTCGAGATTAACTATGGCTACACCTTC. Translation gives CASSLFEINYGYTF.

The rearrangement joins TRBV20-1 to TRBJ2-3; 7 nucleotides align to TRBD2. V dropped 6 bases and J dropped 0; count of bases not matched to a gene: 9. This CDR3 region has 15 residues. The V gene's germline CDR1 is DFQATT and CDR2 SNEGSKA (reference sequence). CDR3 residues: CSAPASGSSTDTQYF. The CDR3 bases are TGCAGTGCACCAGCTAGCGGATCTAGCACAGATACGCAGTATTTT.

The chain joins TRBV20-1 to TRBJ2-1; TRBD2 might be the D (6 bases). This CDR3 is built from 14 residues. Trimming cost V 3 bases and J 3 bases, with 12 bases left between them. The germline CDR1 and CDR2 sequences are DFQATT and SNEGSKA (reference sequence). The CDR3 nucleotides read TGCAGTGCTAGCTCTAGCGTCCTCTACAATGAGCAGTTCTTC. Translated, it gives CSASSSVLYNEQFF.

This CDR3 is CASSQGLASWDQYF. The CDR3 DNA reads TGTGCCAGCAGCCAAGGCCTAGCGTCCTGGGACCAGTACTTC. The V and J genes are TRBV3-1 and TRBJ2-7; D perhaps matches TRBD2 (6 bases). From germline, CDR1 is LGHDT and CDR2 YNNKEL (reference sequence). V lost 1 base and J 10 bases, leaving 17 bases between the germline ends. This CDR3 comprises 14 residues.

As for this clonotype: This clone may be a read error of a much larger clone one base away. The J gene is TRBJ1-5, the V gene TRBV7-9; no firm D call. Trimming left V 3 bases short and J 2 bases short, with 8 bases between. The CDR3 loop spans 14 amino acids. Germline V CDR1 and CDR2: SEHNR, FQNEAQ (reference sequence). CDR3 sequence reads: CASSFETGNQPQHF. CDR3 sequence (DNA): TGTGCCAGCAGCTTCGAAACGGGCAATCAGCCCCAGCATTTT.

This clonotype was seen more than once but under ten times. V is TRBV18 and J is TRBJ2-1; the D is unclear. The tail of the sequence fits TRBJ2-7 better, so the J call may be wrong. From germline, CDR1 is KGHSH and CDR2 LQKENI. The CDR3 has 15 residues. This CDR3 is CASSPPQGSYNEQYF. DNA of the CDR3: TGTGCCAGCTCACCACCACAAGGGTCCTACAATGAGCAGTACTTC.

This clonotype was picked up a small number of times. The gene calls are TRBV2 and TRBJ2-5; 7 bases map to TRBD2. Germline V CDR1 and CDR2: SNHLY, FYNNEI. This CDR3 has 11 amino acids. V was clipped by 4 bases and J by 12 bases; unmatched bases: 5. For the CDR3, the DNA is TGTGCCAGCAGTGCGGCGGGGGACGAGTACTTC. Translated, it gives CASSAAGDEYF.

On this clonotype itself: Being one base from a much bigger clone, this may be a read error. The V and J genes are TRBV7-2 and TRBJ1-2, with D unresolved. The V gene's germline CDR1 is SGHTA and CDR2 FQGNSA. This CDR3 contains 14 residues. With 5 bases removed from V and 0 bases from J, the gap between germline ends came to 10 bases. The CDR3: CASSRPTPNYGYTF. The CDR3 DNA reads as TGTGCCAGCAGCCGTCCGACACCTAACTATGGCTACACCTTC.